This T cell receptor beta chain was recovered during a study of shared clonotypes between healthy human individuals. For the study at large: Every donor yielded three CD4 naive, three CD4 memory, two CD8 naive and one CD8 memory plate.

Only in-frame clones appear in the TCRdb table, and some are missing; sequencing was by immunoSEQ multiplex PCR. The sample holds some 2,500,000 clones, 80% to 95% seen once. The CDR3 length is 16 residues. Germline assignment: CDR1 LGHNA and CDR2 YNFKEQ. V lost 4 bases and J 5 bases, leaving 18 bases between the germline ends. Donors comprised only Caucasian adults living in Nashville, Tennessee. The sample was naive CD4+ T cells from PBMCs. As to subset: CD45RA+ positively selected. The chain recombines TRBV4-2 with TRBJ2-1, with D unresolved. The clonotype originates from a man younger than 35 in good health. Some clones in this sample may be carry-over from other donors' samples. Here the CDR3 DNA reads TGTGCCAGCAGCCCTCCGGGCCAGCGAGAGGACAATGAGCAGTTCTTC. Protein product: CASSPPGQREDNEQFF.